This T cell receptor (beta chain) was profiled in a study of CD8 T cells in ankylosing spondylitis. To note about this clonotype: Its antigen remains unknown.

The CDR3 runs 15 residues. With V trimmed by 2 bases and J by 4 bases, 4 bases remained unmatched. Germline V gives CDR1 LGHNA, CDR2 YNFKEQ. Overall study results and limits: A motif in TCR beta, a set of under ten highly homologous variants, appeared characteristic of ankylosing spondylitis blood. In ankylosing spondylitis patients, matched synovial fluid reportedly showed significant enrichment of disease-linked clones.

One entry per CDR3 protein, called by TCRdb with MiXCR from the 5' RACE reads. The repertoire holds roughly 190,000 distinct CDR3 sequences, with 9.5% to 15% as singletons. The receptor was isolated from a male donor with ankylosing spondylitis or in good health (not recorded which). The V call is TRBV4-2, the J call TRBJ1-1; 10 bases agree with TRBD1. Sample: blood, either unsorted or a sorted T cell fraction (not recorded which). The CDR3, as DNA: TGTGCCAGCAGCCAACGACAGGGGGCGCCCACTGAAGCTTTCTTT. Translating gives CASSQRQGAPTEAFF.